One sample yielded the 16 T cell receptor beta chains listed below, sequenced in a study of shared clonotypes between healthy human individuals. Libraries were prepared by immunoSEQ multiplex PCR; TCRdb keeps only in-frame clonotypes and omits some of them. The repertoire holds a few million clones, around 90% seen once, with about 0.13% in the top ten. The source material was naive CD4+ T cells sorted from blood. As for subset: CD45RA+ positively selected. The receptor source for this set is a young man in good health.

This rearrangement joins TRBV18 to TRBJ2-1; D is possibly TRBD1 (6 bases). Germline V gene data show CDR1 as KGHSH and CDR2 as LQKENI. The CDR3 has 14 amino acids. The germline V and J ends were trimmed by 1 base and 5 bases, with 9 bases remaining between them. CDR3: CASSPLQGNNEQFF. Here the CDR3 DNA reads TGTGCCAGCTCACCACTTCAGGGGAACAATGAGCAGTTCTTC.

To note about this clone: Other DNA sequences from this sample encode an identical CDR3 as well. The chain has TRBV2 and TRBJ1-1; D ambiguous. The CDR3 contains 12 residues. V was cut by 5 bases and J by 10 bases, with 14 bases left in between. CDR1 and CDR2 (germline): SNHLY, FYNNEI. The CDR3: CASSPSGSGAFF. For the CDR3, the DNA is TGTGCCAGCAGTCCCTCGGGTTCCGGAGCTTTCTTT.

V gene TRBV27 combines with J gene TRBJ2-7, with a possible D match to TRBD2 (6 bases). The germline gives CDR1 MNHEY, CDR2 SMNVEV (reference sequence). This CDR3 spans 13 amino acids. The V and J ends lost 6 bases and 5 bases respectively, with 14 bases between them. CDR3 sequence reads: CASSPNGGHEQYF. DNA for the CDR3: TGTGCCAGCAGCCCTAACGGGGGACACGAGCAGTACTTC.

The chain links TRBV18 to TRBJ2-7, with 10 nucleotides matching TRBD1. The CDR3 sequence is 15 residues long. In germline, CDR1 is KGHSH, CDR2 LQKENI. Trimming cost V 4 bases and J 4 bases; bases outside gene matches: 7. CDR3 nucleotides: TGTGCCAGCTCACAAGGGACAGGGGTAAGATACGAGCAGTACTTC. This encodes CASSQGTGVRYEQYF.

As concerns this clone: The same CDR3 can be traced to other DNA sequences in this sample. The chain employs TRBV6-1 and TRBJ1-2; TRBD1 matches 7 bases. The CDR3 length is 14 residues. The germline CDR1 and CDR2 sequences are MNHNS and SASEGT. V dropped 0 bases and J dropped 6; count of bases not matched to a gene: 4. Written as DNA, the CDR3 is TGTGCCAGCAGTGAAGCGCTTCAGGGGGATGGCTACACCTTC. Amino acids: CASSEALQGDGYTF.

Here the CDR3 reads CASSPVMGDSGNTIYF. DNA for the CDR3: TGTGCCAGCTCACCAGTGATGGGTGACTCTGGAAACACCATATATTTT. V and J are TRBV18 and TRBJ1-3; D not certain. Germline CDR1 and CDR2: KGHSH and LQKENI. The CDR3 runs 16 residues. The V end lost 2 bases, the J end lost 0 bases, and 11 bases lay between the germline ends.

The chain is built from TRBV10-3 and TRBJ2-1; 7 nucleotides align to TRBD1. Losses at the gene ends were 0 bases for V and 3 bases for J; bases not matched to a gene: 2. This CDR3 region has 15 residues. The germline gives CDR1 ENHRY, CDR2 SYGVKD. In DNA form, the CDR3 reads TGTGCCATCAGTGAGTCGACAGGGCGCTACAATGAGCAGTTCTTC. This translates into CAISESTGRYNEQFF.

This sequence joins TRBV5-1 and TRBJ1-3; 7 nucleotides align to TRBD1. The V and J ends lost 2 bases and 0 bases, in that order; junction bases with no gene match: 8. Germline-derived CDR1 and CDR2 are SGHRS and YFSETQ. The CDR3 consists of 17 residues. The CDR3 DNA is TGCGCCAGCAGCTTAGCCCCGACAGGGACCTCTGGAAACACCATATATTTT. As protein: CASSLAPTGTSGNTIYF.

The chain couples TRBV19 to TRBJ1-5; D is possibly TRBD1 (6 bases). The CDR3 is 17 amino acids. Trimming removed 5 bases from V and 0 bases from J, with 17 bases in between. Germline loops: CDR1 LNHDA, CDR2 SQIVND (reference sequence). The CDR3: CASSHPDRPGSNQPQHF. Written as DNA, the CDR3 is TGTGCCAGTAGTCACCCCGACAGGCCCGGTAGCAATCAGCCCCAGCATTTT.

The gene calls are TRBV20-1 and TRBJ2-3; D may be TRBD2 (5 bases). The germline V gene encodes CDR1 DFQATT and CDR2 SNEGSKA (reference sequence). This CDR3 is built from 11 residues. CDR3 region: CSGKEADTQYF. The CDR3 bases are TGCAGCGGGAAGGAAGCAGATACGCAGTATTTT.

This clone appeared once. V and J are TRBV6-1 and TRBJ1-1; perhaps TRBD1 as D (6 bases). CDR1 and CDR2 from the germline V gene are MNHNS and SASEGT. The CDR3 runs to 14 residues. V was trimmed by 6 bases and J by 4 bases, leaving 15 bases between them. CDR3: CASSPQGSGTEAFF. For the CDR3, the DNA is TGTGCCAGCAGCCCACAGGGATCGGGCACTGAAGCTTTCTTT.

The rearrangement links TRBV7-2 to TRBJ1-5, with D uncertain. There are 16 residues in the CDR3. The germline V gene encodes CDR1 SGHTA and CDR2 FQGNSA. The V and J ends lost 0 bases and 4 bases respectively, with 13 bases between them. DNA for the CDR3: TGTGCCAGCAGCTTAGCAGAGGCAGGCAAGAATCAGCCCCAGCATTTT. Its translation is CASSLAEAGKNQPQHF.

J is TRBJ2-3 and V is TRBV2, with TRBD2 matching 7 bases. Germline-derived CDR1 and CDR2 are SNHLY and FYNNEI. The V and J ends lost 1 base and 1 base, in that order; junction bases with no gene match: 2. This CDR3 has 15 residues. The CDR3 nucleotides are TGTGCCAGCAGTGAAGAGAGCGGGGGCACAGATACGCAGTATTTT. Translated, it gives CASSEESGGTDTQYF.

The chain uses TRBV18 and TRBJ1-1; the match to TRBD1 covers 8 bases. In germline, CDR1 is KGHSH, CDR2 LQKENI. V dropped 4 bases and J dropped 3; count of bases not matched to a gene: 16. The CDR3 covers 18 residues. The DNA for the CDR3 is TGTGCCAGCTCACGGCTAAATAGGCCAGGGGGCGAAGACACTGAAGCTTTCTTT. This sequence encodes CASSRLNRPGGEDTEAFF.

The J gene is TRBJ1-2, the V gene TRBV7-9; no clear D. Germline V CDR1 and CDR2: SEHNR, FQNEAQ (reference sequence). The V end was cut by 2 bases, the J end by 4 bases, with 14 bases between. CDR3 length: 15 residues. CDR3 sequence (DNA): TGTGCCAGCAGCTTATTGGGCGGTTTTGGCTATGGCTACACCTTC. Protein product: CASSLLGGFGYGYTF.

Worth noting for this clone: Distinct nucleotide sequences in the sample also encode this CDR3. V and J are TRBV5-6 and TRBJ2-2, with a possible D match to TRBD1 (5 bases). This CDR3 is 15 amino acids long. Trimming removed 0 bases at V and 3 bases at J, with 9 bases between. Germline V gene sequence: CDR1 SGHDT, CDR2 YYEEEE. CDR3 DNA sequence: TGTGCCAGCAGCTTGGGAGACAGATACACCGGGGAGCTGTTTTTT. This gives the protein CASSLGDRYTGELFF.